This is a list of T cell receptor beta chains from one sample in a study of blood T cells in healthy people across ages. TCRdb passed the 5' RACE reads through MiXCR, listing each CDR3 protein once. The sample records 1.2 million to 1.5 million distinct CDR3 sequences, 42% being singletons. Sequenced input: blood. The receptors were gathered from a woman in her late teens or twenties in good health. CDR3s include the opening cysteine and the closing phenylalanine or tryptophan. D genes are given only for firm matches. Size values are once, few and many counts, or a class for expanded clones, and some rows have none.

J gene	D gene	V gene	clone size	CDR3 protein	CDR3 DNA
TRBJ2-3	TRBD2	TRBV5-1	-	CASSAGNRMRGATDTQYF	TGCGCCAGCAGCGCGGGAAACCGGATGCGGGGGGCCACAGATACGCAGTATTTT
TRBJ2-7	-	TRBV12-3/TRBV12-4	-	CASSAPTRSYEQYF	TGTGCCAGCAGTGCCCCGACCCGATCCTACGAGCAGTACTTC
TRBJ2-5	-	TRBV6-5	few	CASSIARGGLQETQYF	TGTGCCAGCAGTATCGCCCGGGGTGGCCTCCAAGAGACCCAGTACTTC
TRBJ2-1	TRBD2	TRBV5-6	few	CASSLYTSGNYNEQFF	TGTGCCAGCAGCTTGTATACTAGCGGCAACTACAATGAGCAGTTCTTC
TRBJ1-6	TRBD1	TRBV5-1	few	CASKKDRGNSPLHF	TGCGCCAGCAAAAAGGACAGGGGTAATTCACCCCTCCACTTT
TRBJ2-1	TRBD2	TRBV20-1	-	CSARTGLSDEQFF	TGCAGTGCTAGAACGGGACTATCCGATGAGCAGTTCTTC
TRBJ1-2	-	TRBV27	-	CASSVGATMVNYTF	TGTGCCAGCAGTGTTGGAGCAACCATGGTGAACTACACCTTC
TRBJ2-3	-	TRBV7-9	-	CASSLGRLQVADTRYF	TGTGCCAGCAGCTTAGGGCGCCTCCAGGTTGCAGATACGCGGTATTTT
TRBJ1-1	-	TRBV27	once	CASSLSITHKNTEAFF	TGTGCCAGCAGTTTATCGATCACACATAAGAACACTGAAGCTTTCTTT
TRBJ2-1	-	TRBV5-1	once	CASSFSRDNEQFF	TGCGCCAGCAGCTTTAGCAGGGACAATGAGCAGTTCTTC
TRBJ2-1	TRBD2	TRBV11-1	-	CASSAGSSGIWFF	TGTGCCAGCAGCGCCGGTTCTAGCGGAATTTGGTTCTTC
TRBJ1-1	-	TRBV29-1	-	CSVGREAFF	TGCAGCGTTGGACGAGAAGCTTTCTTT
TRBJ2-7	-	TRBV4-1	-	CASSQDIGGTHEQYF	TGCGCCAGCAGCCAAGATATAGGAGGAACCCACGAGCAGTACTTC
TRBJ2-1	-	TRBV4-1	many	CASSPQTRYEQFF	TGCGCCAGCAGCCCCCAGACTAGGTATGAGCAGTTCTTC
TRBJ2-3	TRBD2	TRBV7-2	few	CASSLGGLAGPLRTDTQYF	TGTGCCAGCAGCTTAGGGGGACTAGCGGGCCCCCTACGGACAGATACGCAGTATTTT
TRBJ1-2	TRBD1	TRBV27	few	CASSAFDRALTNYGYTF	TGTGCCAGCAGTGCCTTTGACAGGGCCCTGACTAACTATGGCTACACCTTC
TRBJ2-5	-	TRBV12-3/TRBV12-4	once	CASSLEDLVGETRYF	TGTGCCAGCAGTTTGGAGGACCTAGTTGGGGAGACCAGGTACTTC
TRBJ1-3	-	TRBV20-1	-	CSPTGPGNIIYF	TGCAGTCCTACGGGCCCTGGAAACATCATATATTTT
TRBJ2-7	-	TRBV28	few	CASYPTGATFNEQYF	TGTGCCAGCTATCCTACAGGTGCGACTTTCAACGAGCAGTACTTC
TRBJ2-7	-	TRBV7-9	once	CASSLTPGQDRYEQYF	TGTGCCAGCAGCTTAACCCCTGGGCAGGACCGCTACGAGCAGTACTTC
TRBJ2-7	TRBD2	TRBV2	-	CASRGLAGGANEQYF	TGTGCCAGCAGGGGACTAGCGGGAGGAGCCAACGAGCAGTACTTC
TRBJ2-1	-	TRBV20-1	-	CSAPVLGREQFF	TGCAGTGCCCCCGTGTTGGGGAGAGAGCAGTTCTTC
TRBJ2-1	-	TRBV28	few	CASSLYSGAYYNEQFF	TGTGCCAGCAGTTTATACTCAGGGGCGTACTACAATGAGCAGTTCTTC
TRBJ1-1	-	TRBV2	-	CASSERYPNTEAFF	TGTGCCAGCAGTGAGCGCTACCCGAACACTGAAGCTTTCTTT
TRBJ2-1	TRBD2	TRBV7-9	-	CASSQTSGPTRNEQFF	TGTGCCAGCAGCCAGACTAGCGGGCCTACGAGGAATGAGCAGTTCTTC
TRBJ2-6	-	TRBV19	-	CASGGGASGANVLTF	TGTGCCAGTGGCGGAGGGGCCTCTGGGGCCAACGTCCTGACTTTC
TRBJ1-2	-	TRBV6-1	few	CAIKDTYYGYTF	TGTGCCATAAAGGACACTTACTATGGCTACACCTTC
TRBJ2-3	TRBD2	TRBV7-8	few	CASSSRPSGGTDTQYF	TGTGCCAGCAGCTCCAGACCCAGCGGGGGCACAGATACGCAGTATTTT
TRBJ2-1	-	TRBV7-6	-	CASSLAEIVENEQFF	TGTGCCAGCAGCTTAGCGGAGATCGTAGAAAATGAGCAGTTCTTC
TRBJ1-1	-	TRBV20-1	once	CSAPAGVGNTEAFF	TGCAGTGCTCCCGCGGGGGTAGGGAACACTGAAGCTTTCTTT
TRBJ2-3	-	TRBV27	few	CASSPYGGAGPSTDTQYF	TGTGCCAGCAGTCCCTATGGAGGAGCGGGCCCTAGCACAGATACGCAGTATTTT